The entry below gives a single TCR beta chain sequence along with its context. What this receptor recognizes is not known. Base qualities are not recorded, but no much larger clone differs from it by a single base. Via the germline V gene (reference sequence), CDR1 is MNHNY and CDR2 SVGAGI. CDR3 length: 14 amino acids, cysteine to phenylalanine. The kept DNA is CDR3 alone, 42 bases in frame from the first base. At the junction V is shortened by 6 bases and J by 9 bases, with 15 bases in between. This entry comes from a study of T cell changes during pregnancy in multiple sclerosis (dated by TCRdb to the late 2010s). For the wider study: The study looked at changes in the T cell repertoire across pregnancy in women with multiple sclerosis.

The library was generated by the immunoSEQ multiplex PCR assay. The clones in this table, taken by TCRdb from immuneACCESS, are in-frame only. Not every clone is retained; where verified, under half of the shortfall comes from an unresolved V gene, and the cause of the rest is unknown. The table for this sample lists about 48,000 clones; 80% to 95% of them were counted only once. The ten largest make up 0.45% to 0.5% of the sample. The V gene is TRBV6-6 and the J gene is TRBJ1-6, with TRBD1 as a weak D call on 6 bases. The sequenced sample was CD4+ T cells from peripheral blood mononuclear cells, obtained in the third trimester of pregnancy. This TCR derives from a female donor with multiple sclerosis, enrolled in a pregnancy study. The CDR3 protein sequence reads: CASRVDRMVSPLHF. The DNA reads as follows: TGTGCCAGCAGGGTCGACAGGATGGTTTCACCCCTCCACTTT.